This T cell receptor (beta chain) comes out of a study of control samples from healthy donors and cancer patients. Unmatched junction bases numbered 6, after V lost 4 bases and J lost 0 bases. Germline values: CDR1 SGHTA, CDR2 FQGNSA. CDR3 length: 16 residues. Some clones are missing from TCRdb's copy, which holds only in-frame ones; the method was immunoSEQ multiplex PCR. The sample holds over 100,000 clones, around 88% seen once. This rearrangement joins TRBV7-2 to TRBJ2-1, with TRBD2 matching over 7 bases. Sequenced input: blood. This clonotype was obtained from a woman aged 45-65 years in good health. The CDR3 loop reads CASSSTGTNSYNEQFF. Written as DNA, the CDR3 is TGTGCCAGCAGCTCCACCGGGACTAACTCCTACAATGAGCAGTTCTTC.